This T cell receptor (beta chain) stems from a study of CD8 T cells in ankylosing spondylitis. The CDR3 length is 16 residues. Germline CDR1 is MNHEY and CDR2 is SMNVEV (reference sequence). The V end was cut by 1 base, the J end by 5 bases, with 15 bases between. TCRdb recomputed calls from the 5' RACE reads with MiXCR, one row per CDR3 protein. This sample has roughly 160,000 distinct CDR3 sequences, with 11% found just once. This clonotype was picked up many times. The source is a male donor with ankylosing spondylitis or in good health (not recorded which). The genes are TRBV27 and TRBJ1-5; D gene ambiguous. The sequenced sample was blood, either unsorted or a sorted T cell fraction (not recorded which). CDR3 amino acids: CASSLLSGEGDQPQHF. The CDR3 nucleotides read TGTGCCAGCAGTTTATTGTCAGGAGAGGGAGATCAGCCCCAGCATTTT.